The 15 T cell receptor beta chains below come from one sample, sequenced in a study of T cell responses to AZD1222 COVID-19 vaccine. Assay used: immunoSEQ multiplex PCR; TCRdb lists only in-frame clones, some missing. The repertoire holds about 170,000 clones, with around 88% as singletons. This specimen consisted of peripheral blood, obtained 28 days after the second AZD1222 dose. All receptors derive from an adult who received the AZD1222 COVID-19 vaccine.

This sequence joins TRBV3-1 (or the pseudogene TRBV3-2) and TRBJ1-3, with a possible D match to TRBD1 (5 bases). Trimming took off 2 bases at V and 1 base at J, with 15 bases between the two ends. Per the germline V gene, CDR1 is LGHDT and CDR2 is YNNKEL (reference sequence). This CDR3 is 17 amino acids long. The CDR3 DNA reads as TGTGCCAGCAGCCAACACGGGGCTCCCTATTCTGGAAACACCATATATTTT. Its protein is CASSQHGAPYSGNTIYF.

This chain connects TRBV2 to TRBJ1-5, with D unresolved. Per the germline V gene, CDR1 is SNHLY and CDR2 is FYNNEI. The CDR3 sequence is 14 residues long. V lost 8 bases and J 0 bases, leaving 11 bases between the germline ends. Here the CDR3 reads CASRKGSSNQPQHF. CDR3 DNA: TGTGCCAGCCGGAAAGGCTCTAGCAATCAGCCCCAGCATTTT. The full variable domain, completed using reference TRBV2 and TRBJ1-5, is EPEVTQTPSHQVTQMGQEVILRCVPISNHLYFYWYRQILGQKVEFLVSFYNNEISEKSEIFDDQFSVERPDGSNFTLKIRSTKLEDSAMYFCASRKGSSNQPQHFGDGTRLSIL.

The chain has TRBV6-5 and TRBJ2-7; 9 positions match TRBD1. V was pared by 6 bases and J by 8 bases, with 8 bases of the junction left unmatched. Germline V gene lookup returns CDR1 MNHEY and CDR2 SVGAGI. This CDR3 has 13 residues. The CDR3 here is CASSRGTGGKQYF. DNA of the CDR3: TGTGCCAGCAGCAGAGGAACAGGGGGCAAGCAGTACTTC.

DNA for the CDR3: TGTGCCAGCAGTTTGTCTAGGGCACTAAACACCGGGGAGCTGTTTTTT. This codes for CASSLSRALNTGELFF. This sequence joins TRBV27 and TRBJ2-2; D not certain. The germline gives CDR1 MNHEY, CDR2 SMNVEV (reference sequence). This CDR3 comprises 16 residues. V was trimmed by 3 bases and J by 2 bases, leaving 13 bases between them.

The chain recombines TRBV6-4 with TRBJ2-2; 11 bases agree with TRBD2. Per germline, CDR1 MRHNA and CDR2 SNTAGT. This CDR3 is 16 amino acids long. Trimming at V came to 2 bases and at J to 4 bases, leaving 3 bases not matched to a gene. The CDR3 nucleotides read TGTGCCAGCAGTGACGGGACTAGCGGTCCCACCGGGGAGCTGTTTTTT. It specifies CASSDGTSGPTGELFF.

This chain connects TRBV9 to TRBJ1-2; D not resolved. Per the germline V gene, CDR1 is SGDLS and CDR2 is YYNGEE. The CDR3 consists of 15 residues. V lost 0 bases, J lost 1 base, and 10 bases lay in between. The CDR3 spells CASSVGDTFNYGYTF. In DNA form, the CDR3 reads TGTGCCAGCAGCGTAGGAGACACTTTTAACTATGGCTACACCTTC. Together with reference TRBV9 and TRBJ1-2, the CDR3 gives the full variable domain: DSGVTQTPKHLITATGQRVTLRCSPRSGDLSVYWYQQSLDQGLQFLIQYYNGEERAKGNILERFSAQQFPDLHSELNLSSLELGDSALYFCASSVGDTFNYGYTFGSGTRLTVV.

This clone came up once. The genes are TRBV30 and TRBJ1-5; D not certain. Per germline, CDR1 GTSNPN and CDR2 SVGIG (reference sequence). This CDR3 has 13 residues. V shed 2 bases and J shed 3 bases, with 8 bases lying between them. Written as DNA, the CDR3 is TGTGCCTGGAGTAGGGCGATCAATCAGCCCCAGCATTTT. Translated: CAWSRAINQPQHF.

This chain links TRBV25-1 with TRBJ2-1; 8 bases map to TRBD1. Germline lookup yields CDR1 MGHDK and CDR2 SYGVNS. Losses at the gene ends were 0 bases for V and 9 bases for J; bases not matched to a gene: 10. The CDR3 loop spans 16 amino acids. The CDR3 loop is CASSEYGQGAGSEQFF. The DNA of the CDR3 is TGTGCCAGCAGTGAATACGGCCAGGGGGCGGGGAGTGAGCAGTTCTTC.

The rearrangement links TRBV18 to TRBJ1-6; D may be TRBD1 (5 bases). This CDR3 has 14 residues. V lost 5 bases to trimming and J lost 9 bases, with 14 bases between them. CDR1 and CDR2 (germline): KGHSH, LQKENI. As DNA, the CDR3 is TGTGCCAGCTCAACCGGGACGTCGAGTTCACCCCTCCACTTT. Residues: CASSTGTSSSPLHF. Supplemented by reference TRBV18 and TRBJ1-6, the full variable domain reads NAGVMQNPRHLVRRRGQEARLRCSPMKGHSHVYWYRQLPEEGLKFMVYLQKENIIDESGMPKERFSAEFPKEGPSILRIQQVVRGDSAAYFCASSTGTSSSPLHFGNGTRLTVT.

This chain links TRBV19 with TRBJ1-4; 10 bases agree with TRBD1. Trimming removed 5 bases from V and 7 bases from J; junction bases left unmatched: 7. Germline V gene lookup returns CDR1 LNHDA and CDR2 SQIVND (reference sequence). The CDR3 covers 15 residues. The CDR3 nucleotides read TGTGCCAGTAGTTTCCCGACAGGGGGCAGTGAAAAACTGTTTTTT. Translation: CASSFPTGGSEKLFF.

Only a few counts were recorded for this clone. The chain couples TRBV15 to TRBJ2-7; 10 nucleotides line up with TRBD1. CDR3 size: 15 residues. The germline gives CDR1 LNHNV, CDR2 YYDKDF (reference sequence). V trimming: 5 bases; J trimming: 3 bases; junction bases outside the gene matches: 7. The CDR3 DNA reads as TGTGCCACCAGCCGACCGGGACAGGGGATCTACGAGCAGTACTTC. This encodes CATSRPGQGIYEQYF.

This clone was detected only once. The chain employs TRBV2 and TRBJ1-5; 8 bases are shared with TRBD1. Germline lookup yields CDR1 SNHLY and CDR2 FYNNEI. This CDR3 has 14 residues. V was clipped by 5 bases and J by 7 bases; unmatched bases: 7. Here the CDR3 DNA reads TGTGCCAGCAGTAGAGACAGGGGTGAACAGCCCCAGCATTTT. It is translated as CASSRDRGEQPQHF.

This clone showed up just once. The chain is built from TRBV7-2 and TRBJ2-7; 13 positions match TRBD2. This CDR3 has 14 residues. Germline-derived CDR1 and CDR2 are SGHTA and FQGNSA. V trimming: 5 bases; J trimming: 5 bases; junction bases outside the gene matches: 3. Here the CDR3 reads CASSPGLAGDEQYF. For the CDR3, the DNA is TGTGCCAGCAGCCCCGGACTAGCGGGGGACGAGCAGTACTTC. Using reference TRBV7-2 and TRBJ2-7 for the parts outside the CDR3, the full variable domain is GAGVSQSPSNKVTEKGKDVELRCDPISGHTALYWYRQSLGQGLEFLIYFQGNSAPDKSGLPSDRFSAERTGGSVSTLTIQRTQQEDSAVYLCASSPGLAGDEQYFGPGTRLTVT.

This sequence joins TRBV2 and TRBJ2-7, with 7 positions matching TRBD2. V was pared by 8 bases and J by 7 bases, with 5 bases of the junction left unmatched. Germline V gene lookup returns CDR1 SNHLY and CDR2 FYNNEI. This CDR3 is 11 amino acids long. The DNA for the CDR3 is TGTGCCAGCTTGGCGGGGGAGGAGCAGTACTTC. Translating it yields CASLAGEEQYF. The full variable domain, rest sourced from reference TRBV2 and TRBJ2-7, is EPEVTQTPSHQVTQMGQEVILRCVPISNHLYFYWYRQILGQKVEFLVSFYNNEISEKSEIFDDQFSVERPDGSNFTLKIRSTKLEDSAMYFCASLAGEEQYFGPGTRLTVT.

This clone was counted only a few times. The chain joins TRBV4-1 to TRBJ1-4, with D unresolved. The CDR3 is 14 amino acids. Germline loops: CDR1 MGHRA, CDR2 YSYEKL. Deletions cut 3 bases from V and 11 bases from J, with 16 bases between. The CDR3 here is CASSQTTGESKLFF. The CDR3 DNA reads TGCGCCAGCAGCCAGACAACCGGAGAGAGTAAACTGTTTTTT.